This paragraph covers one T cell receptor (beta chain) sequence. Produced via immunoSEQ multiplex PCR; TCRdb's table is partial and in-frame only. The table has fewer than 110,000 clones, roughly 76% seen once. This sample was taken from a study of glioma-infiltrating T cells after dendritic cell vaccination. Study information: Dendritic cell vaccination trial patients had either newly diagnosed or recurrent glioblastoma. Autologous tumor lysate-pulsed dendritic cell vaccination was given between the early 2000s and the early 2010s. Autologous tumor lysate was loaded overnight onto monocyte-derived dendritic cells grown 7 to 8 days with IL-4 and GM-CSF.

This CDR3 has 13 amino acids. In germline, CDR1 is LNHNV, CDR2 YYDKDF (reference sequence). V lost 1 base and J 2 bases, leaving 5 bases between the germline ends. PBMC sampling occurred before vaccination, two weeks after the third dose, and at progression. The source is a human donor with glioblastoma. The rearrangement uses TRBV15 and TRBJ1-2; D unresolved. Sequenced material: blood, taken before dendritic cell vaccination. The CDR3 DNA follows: TGTGCCACCAGCAGAGCAGCGAACTATGGCTACACCTTC. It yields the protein CATSRAANYGYTF. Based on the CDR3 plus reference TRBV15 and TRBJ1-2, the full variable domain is DAMVIQNPRYQVTQFGKPVTLSCSQTLNHNVMYWYQQKSSQAPKLLFHYYDKDFNNEADTPDNFQSRRPNTSFCFLDIRSPGLGDTAMYLCATSRAANYGYTFGSGTRLTVV.